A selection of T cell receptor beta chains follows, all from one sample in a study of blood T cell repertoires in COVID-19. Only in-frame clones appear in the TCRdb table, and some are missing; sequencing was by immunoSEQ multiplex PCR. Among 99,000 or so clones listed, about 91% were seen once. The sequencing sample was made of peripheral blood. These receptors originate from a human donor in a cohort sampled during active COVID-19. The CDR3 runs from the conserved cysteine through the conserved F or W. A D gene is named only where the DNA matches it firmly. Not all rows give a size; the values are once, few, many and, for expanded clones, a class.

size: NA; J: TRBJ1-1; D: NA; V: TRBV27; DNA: TGTGCCAGCAATGGGGGGGGCACTGAAGCTTTCTTT; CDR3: CASNGGGTEAFF
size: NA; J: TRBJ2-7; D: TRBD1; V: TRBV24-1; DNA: TGTGCCACAAAGGACCCCGGACAGGGTTGGTCCTACGAGCAGTACTTC; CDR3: CATKDPGQGWSYEQYF
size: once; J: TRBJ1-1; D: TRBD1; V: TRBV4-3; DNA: TGCGCCAGCAGCTCCACAGGGGGAAGTGAAGCTTTCTTT; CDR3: CASSSTGGSEAFF
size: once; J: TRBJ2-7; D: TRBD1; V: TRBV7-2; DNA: TGTGCCAGCAGAAAAACGGGACAGGGGTACTACGAGCAGTACTTC; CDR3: CASRKTGQGYYEQYF
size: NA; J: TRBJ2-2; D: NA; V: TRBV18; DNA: TGTGCCAGCTCACGCGACAGTACCGGGGAGCTGTTTTTT; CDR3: CASSRDSTGELFF
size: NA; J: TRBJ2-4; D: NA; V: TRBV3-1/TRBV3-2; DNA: TGTGCCAGCAGCCAAGAAAGGGACTTTAAAAACATTCAGTACTTC; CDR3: CASSQERDFKNIQYF
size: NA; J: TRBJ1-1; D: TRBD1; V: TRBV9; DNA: TGTGCCAGCAGCGTATACGACAGGGCAGGGATATCGGAAGCTTTCTTT; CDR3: CASSVYDRAGISEAFF
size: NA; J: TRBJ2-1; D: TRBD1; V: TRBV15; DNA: TGTGCCACCAGCGGGGGACAGGGAGACAATGAGCAGTTCTTC; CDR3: CATSGGQGDNEQFF
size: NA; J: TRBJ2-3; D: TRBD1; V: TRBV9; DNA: TGTGCCAGCAGCGGACAGGGGCGAGAATCCACAGATACGCAGTGTTTT; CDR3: CASSGQGRESTDTQCF
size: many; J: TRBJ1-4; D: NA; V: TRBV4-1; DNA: TGCGCCAGCAGCCAAGAGAGAGGTTCGGGGGAAAAACTGTTTTTT; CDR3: CASSQERGSGEKLFF
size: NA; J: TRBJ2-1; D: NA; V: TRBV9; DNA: TGTGCCAGCAGCCCAGGGGTGTCTAGCGGACACAATGAGCAGTTCTTC; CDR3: CASSPGVSSGHNEQFF
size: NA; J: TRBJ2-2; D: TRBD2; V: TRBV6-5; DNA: TGTGCCAGCAGTTACTCTTCCGGGAGGGTAGCCGGGGAGCTGTTTTTT; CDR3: CASSYSSGRVAGELFF
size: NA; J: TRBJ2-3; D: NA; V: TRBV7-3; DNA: TGTGCCAGCAGCTTAGGCTTGGGGAGGACAGATACGCAGTATTTT; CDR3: CASSLGLGRTDTQYF
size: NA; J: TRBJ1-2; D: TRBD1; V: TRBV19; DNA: TGTGCCAGTAGTTCGGGACAGGTCTATGGCTACACCTTC; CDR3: CASSSGQVYGYTF
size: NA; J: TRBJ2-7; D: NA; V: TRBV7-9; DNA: TGTGCCAGCAGCTCCCGGGACTTTACCTACGAGCAGTACTTC; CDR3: CASSSRDFTYEQYF
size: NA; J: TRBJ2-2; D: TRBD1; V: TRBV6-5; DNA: TGTGCCAGCAGTTTACGACAGGGGGCTTTCGGGGAGCTGTTTTTT; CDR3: CASSLRQGAFGELFF
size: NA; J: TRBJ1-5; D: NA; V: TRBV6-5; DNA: TGTGCCAGCAGTTACGCGGGGGGCCCTAATCAGCCCCAGCATTTT; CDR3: CASSYAGGPNQPQHF
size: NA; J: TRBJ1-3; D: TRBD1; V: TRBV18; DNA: TGTGCCAGCTCATCAACAGGGGGGTCTGGAAACACCATATATTTT; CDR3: CASSSTGGSGNTIYF
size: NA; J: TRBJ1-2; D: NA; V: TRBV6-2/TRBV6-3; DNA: TGTGCCAGCAGTTACTTCAGGGTTGATGGCTACACCTTC; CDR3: CASSYFRVDGYTF
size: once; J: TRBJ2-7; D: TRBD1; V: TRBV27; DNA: TGTGCCAGCAGTTTATCCCGCCTTAGGGACAGCTCCTACGAGCAGTACTTC; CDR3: CASSLSRLRDSSYEQYF
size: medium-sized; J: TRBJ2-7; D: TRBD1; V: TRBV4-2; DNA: TGTGCCGACTCAAACCGGGACAGGGACACTAGCTTTCCCTACGAGCAGTACTTC; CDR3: CADSNRDRDTSFPYEQYF
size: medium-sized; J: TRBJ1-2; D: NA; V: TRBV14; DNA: TGTGCCAGCAGCCAAGGCGTTCGGGATCACTATGGCTACACCTTC; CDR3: CASSQGVRDHYGYTF
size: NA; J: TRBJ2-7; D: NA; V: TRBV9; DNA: TGTGCCAGCAGCGCAAATACAGTAGCCTACGAGCAGTACTTC; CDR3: CASSANTVAYEQYF
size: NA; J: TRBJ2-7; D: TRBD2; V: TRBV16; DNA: TGTGCCAGCAGCCAATTGGTAACTAGCGGGGCGGACGAGCAGTACTTC; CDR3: CASSQLVTSGADEQYF
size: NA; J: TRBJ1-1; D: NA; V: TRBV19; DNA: TGTGCCAGTAGTATAGGACAGTCCAGGAACACTGAAGCTTTCTTT; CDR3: CASSIGQSRNTEAFF
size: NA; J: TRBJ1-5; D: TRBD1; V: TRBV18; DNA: TGTGCCAGCTCACCGGACAGGGGTAATCAGCCCCAGCATTTT; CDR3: CASSPDRGNQPQHF
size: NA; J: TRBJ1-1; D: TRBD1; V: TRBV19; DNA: TGTGCCAGTAGTACCTTGACAGGGACCACTGAAGCTTTCTTT; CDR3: CASSTLTGTTEAFF
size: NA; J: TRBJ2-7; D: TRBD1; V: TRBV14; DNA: TGTGCCAGCAGCCGAACTGGCAGGGGGAGTGGCGAGCAGTACTTC; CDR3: CASSRTGRGSGEQYF
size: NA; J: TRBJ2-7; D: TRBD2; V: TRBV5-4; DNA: TGTGCCAGCAGCCCGTACCTGGGGGCTAGCGGGGCTACGGCCGAGCAGTACTTC; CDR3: CASSPYLGASGATAEQYF
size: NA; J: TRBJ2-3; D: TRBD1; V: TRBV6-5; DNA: TGTGCCAGCAGTTACTCGGGACAGACAGATACGCAGTATTTT; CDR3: CASSYSGQTDTQYF
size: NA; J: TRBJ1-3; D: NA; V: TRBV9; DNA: TGTGCCAGCAGCGTACAGGGTTCTGGAAACACCATATATTTT; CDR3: CASSVQGSGNTIYF